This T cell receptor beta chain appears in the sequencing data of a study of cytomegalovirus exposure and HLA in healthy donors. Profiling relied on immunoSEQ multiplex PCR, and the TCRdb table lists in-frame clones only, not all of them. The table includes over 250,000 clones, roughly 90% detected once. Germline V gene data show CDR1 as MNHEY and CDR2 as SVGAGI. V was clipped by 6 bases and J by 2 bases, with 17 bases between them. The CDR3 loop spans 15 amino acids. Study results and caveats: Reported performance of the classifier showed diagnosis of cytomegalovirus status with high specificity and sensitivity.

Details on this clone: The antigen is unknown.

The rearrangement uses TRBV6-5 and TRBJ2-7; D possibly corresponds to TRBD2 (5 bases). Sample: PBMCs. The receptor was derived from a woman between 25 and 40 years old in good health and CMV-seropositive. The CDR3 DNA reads TGTGCCAGCAGACGATCGATGGACGGGACCTACGAGCAGTACTTC. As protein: CASRRSMDGTYEQYF.